This T cell receptor beta chain was retrieved from a study of blood T cells in healthy people across ages. General study findings and limits: A roughly linear fall in TCR beta diversity per million T cells was seen with increasing age.

The CDR3 runs to 16 residues. The germline CDR1 and CDR2 sequences are SEHNR and FQNEAQ (reference sequence). V gave up 5 bases and J gave up 0 bases; unmatched junction bases: 4. Comment on this clonotype: Its antigen is unknown.

It was with a sample-barcoded 5' primer and a J-beta primer mix that a second PCR of about 6 to 12 cycles was run. The authors tagged each cDNA molecule using a template-switch adaptor with 12 random nucleotides. TCRdb fed the 5' RACE reads into MiXCR, producing one record per CDR3 protein. The data contain under 800,000 distinct CDR3 sequences, 21% of them singletons. Sequences were obtained from blood. The chain uses TRBV7-9 and TRBJ2-5, with TRBD2 identical over 12 bases. The receptor was isolated from a man aged 65-85 years in good health. The DNA of the CDR3 is TGTGCCAGCAGCGAGGGACTAGCGGGCTACCAAGAGACCCAGTACTTC. Translating it yields CASSEGLAGYQETQYF.